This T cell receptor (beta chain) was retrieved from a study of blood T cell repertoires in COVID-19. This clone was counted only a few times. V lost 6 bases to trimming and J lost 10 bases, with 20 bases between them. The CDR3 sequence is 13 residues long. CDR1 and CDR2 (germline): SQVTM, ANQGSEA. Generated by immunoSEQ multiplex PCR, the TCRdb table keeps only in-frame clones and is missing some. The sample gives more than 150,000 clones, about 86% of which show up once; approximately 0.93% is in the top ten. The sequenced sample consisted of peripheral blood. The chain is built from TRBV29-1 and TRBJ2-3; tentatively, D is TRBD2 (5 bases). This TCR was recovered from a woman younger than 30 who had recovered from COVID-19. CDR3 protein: CSVSAAESLAQYF. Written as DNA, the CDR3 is TGCAGCGTCAGTGCAGCGGAGAGTTTGGCGCAGTATTTT.